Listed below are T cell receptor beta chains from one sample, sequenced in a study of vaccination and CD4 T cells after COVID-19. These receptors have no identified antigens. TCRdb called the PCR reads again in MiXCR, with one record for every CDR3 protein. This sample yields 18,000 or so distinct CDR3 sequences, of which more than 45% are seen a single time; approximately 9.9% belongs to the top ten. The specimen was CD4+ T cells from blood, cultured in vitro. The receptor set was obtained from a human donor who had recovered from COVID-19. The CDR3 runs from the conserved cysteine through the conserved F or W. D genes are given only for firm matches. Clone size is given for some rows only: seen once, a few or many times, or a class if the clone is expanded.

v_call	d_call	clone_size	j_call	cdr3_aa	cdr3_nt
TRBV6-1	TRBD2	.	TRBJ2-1	CASSLGLVEYNEQFF	TGTGCCAGCAGTCTGGGACTAGTAGAATACAATGAGCAGTTCTTC
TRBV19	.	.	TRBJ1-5	CASSIDRAGNQPQHF	TGTGCCAGTAGTATAGACAGGGCCGGCAATCAGCCCCAGCATTTT
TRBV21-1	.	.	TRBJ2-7	CASSKGQGAYEQYF	TGTGCCAGCAGCAAGGGACAGGGTGCCTACGAGCAGTACTTC
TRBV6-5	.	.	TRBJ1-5	CASSSPPSNQPQHF	TGTGCCAGCAGTTCCCCACCGTCCAATCAGCCCCAGCATTTT
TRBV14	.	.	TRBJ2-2	CASSPRIRTGELFF	TGTGCCAGCAGCCCGCGGATCCGGACCGGGGAGCTGTTTTTT
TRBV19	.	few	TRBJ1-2	CASSSSANPGYTF	TGTGCCAGTAGTAGTTCGGCCAATCCGGGCTACACCTTC
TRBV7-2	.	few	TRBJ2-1	CASSLVGSTLEQFF	TGTGCCAGCAGCTTAGTAGGCTCCACCCTTGAGCAGTTCTTC
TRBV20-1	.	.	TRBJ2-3	CSARSNGRWEIETQYF	TGCAGTGCTAGATCTAATGGCCGGTGGGAGATCGAGACGCAGTATTTT
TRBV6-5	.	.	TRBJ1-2	CASSYSGVHLGYTF	TGTGCCAGCAGTTACTCGGGGGTCCACCTTGGCTACACCTTC
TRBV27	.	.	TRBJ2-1	CATGDSGYNERFF	TGTGCCACAGGGGATAGCGGATACAATGAGCGGTTCTTC